This TCR beta chain was profiled in a study of siplizumab effects on memory and regulatory T cells. Findings and caveats of the study: Contribution to the alloresponse seemed major for naive T cells, which also seemed more diverse than memory cells. Proliferating CD4+ or CD8+ clones, roughly 80-97% of them, lacked an assignable naive or memory phenotype.

CDR3 length: 13 amino acids. Per germline, CDR1 SGDLS and CDR2 YYNGEE. The germline V and J ends were trimmed by 7 bases and 2 bases, with 12 bases remaining between them. As to this clone: Its target is not known.

Sequencing used immunoSEQ multiplex PCR; TCRdb keeps in-frame clones, though not all of them. The sample lists about 56,000 clones; around 98% were seen once. Sequenced input: naive CD8+ T cells sorted from blood. The sequence was collected from a human donor in good health. This rearrangement joins TRBV9 to TRBJ1-1; TRBD1 might be the D (5 bases). The CDR3 spells CASALGGNTEAFF. DNA of the CDR3: TGTGCCAGCGCCCTTGGGGGAAACACTGAAGCTTTCTTT.